Ten or more counts support the clone carrying this T cell receptor (beta chain). The antigen is not known. This specimen belongs to a study of regulatory T cells in long-lasting Graves disease. Study outcomes and limitations: The number of shared public clonotypes was higher in persistent patients (around 2,700) than new patients (approximately 1,000).

Assembly of TCR beta libraries relied on iRepertoire HTBI primers together with Arm-PCR of CDR3 regions. TCRdb redid the calling of the multiplex PCR reads with MiXCR, one entry per CDR3 protein. This table holds 580,000 or so distinct CDR3 sequences, approximately 16% found once. Time point denoted: newly diagnosed GD, antithyroid drugs for less than 3 months. The TCR library was made from RNA extracted from PBMCs. The same data also contributed to another study, on T cells in Graves' hyperthyroidism and ophthalmopathy. Per that study: Graves' hyperthyroidism showing no ophthalmopathy progression within 18 months was considered stable. Model predictions of ophthalmopathy came a median approximately 6.5 months before onset.

Sequencing used peripheral blood mononuclear cells (PBMCs), obtained at new diagnosis, from a patient treated with antithyroid drugs. This receptor was taken from a young man with Graves disease.

CDR3 sequence (DNA): TGTGCCAGCAGTTATGCCCCCGGACGAGCGAGGAAAGAGACCCAGTACTTC. Translating it yields CASSYAPGRARKETQYF. The J gene is TRBJ2-5, the V gene TRBV6-2 or TRBV6-3; the D is unclear. Trimming took off 3 bases at V and 3 bases at J, with 20 bases between the two ends. Germline V gene lookup returns CDR1 MNHEY and CDR2 SVGEGT. The CDR3 contains 17 residues.